This T cell receptor beta chain emerged from a study of CD8 T cells in ankylosing spondylitis. Broader study findings: Disease-linked clones were CD8+ and relatively rare in peripheral blood. Apparently characteristic of ankylosing spondylitis blood was a TCR beta motif (roughly eight highly homologous variants). In the blood and synovial fluid of reactive arthritis, some motif variants had been previously reported. The clones that were linked to disease were reported to be significantly enriched in matched synovial fluid samples from ankylosing spondylitis patients.

Making use of molecular barcodes, quantitative 5'-RACE generated TCR beta libraries. One entry per CDR3 protein, called by TCRdb with MiXCR from the 5' RACE reads. The table includes just under 550,000 distinct CDR3 sequences, roughly 13% detected once. This clonotype was observed once. Its antigen is undetermined. The junction shows a germline mismatch at one end, possibly a read error. Sequencing was done on a sample of blood, either unsorted or a sorted T cell fraction (not recorded which). The sequence derives from a male donor with ankylosing spondylitis.

The CDR3 nucleotides are TGCGCCAGCAGCCAAAGACAAGATACCCAGTACTTC. Translation: CASSQRQDTQYF. This sequence joins TRBV4-1 and TRBJ2-5, with D unclear. CDR3 length: 12 amino acids. Looked up from germline, CDR1 is MGHRA and CDR2 is YSYEKL.